A single sample gave rise to the 8 T cell receptor beta chains below, sequenced in a study of blood T cells in healthy people across ages. Next came a second PCR, run for about 7 to 12 cycles, which used a sample-barcoded 5' primer along with a J-beta primer mix. TCRdb redid the calling of the 5' RACE reads with MiXCR, one entry per CDR3 protein. The sample records approximately 1.5 million distinct CDR3 sequences, approximately 43% being singletons. Source material: blood. The receptors stem from a woman between 18 and 30 years old in good health.

J is TRBJ1-2 and V is TRBV7-9; the D gene is possibly TRBD1 (6 bases). V lost 5 bases to trimming and J lost 0 bases, with 13 bases between them. Germline V gives CDR1 SEHNR, CDR2 FQNEAQ (reference sequence). CDR3 size: 15 residues. The CDR3 sequence: CASSPPGTSNYGYTF. As DNA, the CDR3 is TGTGCCAGCAGCCCGCCCGGGACATCTAACTATGGCTACACCTTC.

This chain links TRBV20-1 with TRBJ2-1; 15 bases match TRBD2. Trimming cost V 2 bases and J 9 bases; bases outside gene matches: 5. Germline-derived CDR1 and CDR2 are DFQATT and SNEGSKA (reference sequence). The CDR3 is 15 residues long. CDR3 DNA: TGCAGTGCTAGAAGGGCGGGACTAGCGGGAGGTGAGCAGTTCTTC. Residues: CSARRAGLAGGEQFF.

This clonotype has more than one count but fewer than ten. The rearrangement uses TRBV5-1 and TRBJ2-7; 8 bases line up with TRBD1. The V gene end was trimmed by 0 bases and the J gene end by 0 bases; junction bases not matched to a gene: 5. The CDR3 runs to 16 residues. Per the germline V gene, CDR1 is SGHRS and CDR2 is YFSETQ. The CDR3 here is CASSLVGQGSSYEQYF. The DNA of the CDR3 is TGCGCCAGCAGCTTGGTAGGACAGGGAAGCTCCTACGAGCAGTACTTC.

The chain carries TRBV23-1 and TRBJ1-2, with D uncertain. TRBV23-1 is an ORF, and what it does is uncertain. The CDR3 extends over 18 amino acids. V was clipped by 0 bases and J by 3 bases, with 20 bases between them. The CDR3 DNA sequence: TGCGCCAGCAGTCAATCCGGCGAGGGCCCCTCCCCTTACTATGGCTACACCTTC. Its translation is CASSQSGEGPSPYYGYTF.

This clonotype has only a few counts. The rearrangement joins TRBV7-2 to TRBJ1-2; D is perhaps TRBD1 (5 bases). The CDR3 has 14 residues. Trimming took 2 bases from V and 6 from J, leaving 13 bases between them. Germline CDR1 and CDR2: SGHTA and FQGNSA. The CDR3 DNA reads TGTGCCAGCAGCTTACGTAGTAGGGGTAATGGCTACACCTTC. The encoded protein is CASSLRSRGNGYTF.

This clonotype was seen repeatedly, ten times or more. The V and J genes are TRBV7-2 and TRBJ2-5; TRBD1 is a possible D gene (6 bases). The CDR3 extends over 13 amino acids. V dropped 5 bases and J dropped 13 bases, with 20 bases sitting between them. The germline gives CDR1 SGHTA, CDR2 FQGNSA. CDR3 DNA sequence: TGTGCCAGCAGCGCATACCGGGACACAATACCGTACTTC. Protein sequence: CASSAYRDTIPYF.

This clonotype was detected ten times or more. The V call is TRBV12-3 or TRBV12-4, the J call TRBJ2-5, with D possibly matching TRBD1 (5 bases). V lost 3 bases and J 4 bases, leaving 15 bases between the germline ends. The CDR3 consists of 15 residues. The CDR3 coding sequence is TGTGCCAGCAGTTTTATCTCGATGGGGCTAGAGACCCAGTACTTC. It is translated as CASSFISMGLETQYF.

In the case of this clonotype: At one of its ends the junction is not consistent with the germline gene, which may arise from a read error. This chain links TRBV5-5 with TRBJ1-4; D gene ambiguous. The germline V gene encodes CDR1 SGHKS and CDR2 YYEKEE (reference sequence). This CDR3 spans 15 amino acids. CDR3 in DNA: TGTGCCAGTCAAGCCCAGCCGAGTGGGGTTGAAAAACCGTTTTTT. It is translated as CASQAQPSGVEKPFF.